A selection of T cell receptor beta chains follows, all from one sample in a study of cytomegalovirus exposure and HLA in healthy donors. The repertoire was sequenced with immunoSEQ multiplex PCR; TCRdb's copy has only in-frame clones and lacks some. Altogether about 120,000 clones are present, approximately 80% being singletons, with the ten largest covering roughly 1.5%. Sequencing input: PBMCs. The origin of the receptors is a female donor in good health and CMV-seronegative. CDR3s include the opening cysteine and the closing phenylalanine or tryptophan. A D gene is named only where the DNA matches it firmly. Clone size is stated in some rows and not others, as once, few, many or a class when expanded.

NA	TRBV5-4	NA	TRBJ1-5	CASSLAGNQPQHF	TGTGCCAGCAGCTTGGCGGGGAATCAGCCCCAGCATTTT
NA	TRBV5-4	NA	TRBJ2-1	CAAAGLGEQFF	TGTGCGGCGGCGGGATTAGGTGAGCAGTTCTTC
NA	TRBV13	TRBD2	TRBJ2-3	CASSPLAASTDTQYF	TGTGCCAGCAGCCCGCTAGCGGCTAGCACAGATACGCAGTATTTT
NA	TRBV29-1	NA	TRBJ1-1	CSVEERGFGMNTEAFF	TGCAGCGTTGAAGAAAGGGGATTCGGCATGAACACTGAAGCTTTCTTT
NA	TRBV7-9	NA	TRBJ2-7	CASSIETAEFYEQYF	TGTGCCAGCAGCATCGAGACAGCCGAATTCTACGAGCAGTACTTC
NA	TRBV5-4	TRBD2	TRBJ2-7	CASSLKVAGVYEQYF	TGTGCCAGCAGCTTGAAGGTAGCGGGGGTCTACGAGCAGTACTTC
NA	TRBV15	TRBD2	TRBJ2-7	CATSAGLAEFNEQYF	TGTGCCACCAGCGCCGGACTAGCGGAGTTTAACGAGCAGTACTTC
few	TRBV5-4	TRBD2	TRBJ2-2	CASSPGGLAIGELFF	TGTGCCAGCAGCCCCGGGGGACTAGCTATCGGGGAGCTGTTTTTT
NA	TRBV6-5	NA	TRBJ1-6	CASSHRPHRDSPLHF	TGTGCCAGCAGTCACCGACCGCACAGGGATTCACCCCTCCACTTT
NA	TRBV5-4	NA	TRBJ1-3	CASSSDKFSGNTIYF	TGTGCCAGCAGCTCGGACAAGTTCTCTGGAAACACCATATATTTT
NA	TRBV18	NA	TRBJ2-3	CASSPLGGGTDTQYF	TGTGCCAGCTCACCACTAGGCGGGGGCACAGATACGCAGTATTTT
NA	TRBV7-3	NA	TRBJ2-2	CASSLSSNTGELFF	TGTGCCAGCAGCTTATCCTCGAACACCGGGGAGCTGTTTTTT
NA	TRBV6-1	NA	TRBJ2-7	CASRAGLTYEQYF	TGTGCCAGCAGAGCAGGGCTAACCTACGAGCAGTACTTC
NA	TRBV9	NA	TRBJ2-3	CASSVGQGNTDTQYF	TGTGCCAGCAGCGTAGGTCAGGGGAACACAGATACGCAGTATTTT
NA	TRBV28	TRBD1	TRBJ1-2	CASSFARTGFGYTF	TGTGCCAGCAGTTTCGCGAGGACAGGGTTCGGCTACACCTTC
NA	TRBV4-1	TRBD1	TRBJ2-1	CASSQVLRGQRTIYNEQFF	TGCGCCAGCAGCCAAGTCCTCAGGGGGCAGCGGACTATCTACAATGAGCAGTTCTTC
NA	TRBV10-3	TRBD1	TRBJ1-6	CAISPRTGGNSPLHF	TGTGCCATCAGTCCGCGGACAGGCGGTAATTCACCCCTCCACTTT